Each of the 26 T cell receptor beta chains below was sequenced from the same sample in a study of CD8+CD57+ T cells in acquired aplastic anemia. TCR beta VDJ and CDR3 profiles were obtained from a genomic DNA template. Using its own MiXCR run on the reads, TCRdb lists one record per CDR3 protein. The sample contains roughly 420,000 distinct CDR3 sequences, 65% to 75% of which appear only once. The sample consisted of sorted CD4+, CD8+, or CD8+CD57+ T cells (not recorded which) from PBMCs. The receptor set was obtained from a human donor in good health, serving as a control.

As for this clonotype: A much larger clone sits a single nucleotide away, making a read error possible. This chain joins TRBV20-1 and TRBJ1-1, with TRBD1 as a possible D gene (5 bases). The CDR3 totals 15 residues. Trimming removed 7 bases from V and 0 bases from J, with 18 bases in between. Germline loops: CDR1 DFQATT, CDR2 SNEGSKA (reference sequence). CDR3 amino acids: CSVWRGRTLNTEAFF. In nucleotides, the CDR3 is TGCAGTGTTTGGCGGGGCCGGACTTTGAACACTGAAGCTTTCTTT.

This clonotype came up a few times. This chain links TRBV7-2 with TRBJ1-2, with a tentative D call TRBD1 (5 bases). Trimming removed 1 base from V and 2 bases from J, with 17 bases in between. The CDR3 is 17 amino acids. Germline assignment: CDR1 SGHTA and CDR2 FQGNSA. CDR3 amino acids: CASSLGTWDRSNYGYTF. DNA for the CDR3: TGTGCCAGCAGCTTAGGGACGTGGGACCGATCCAACTATGGCTACACCTTC.

This clonotype was recorded many times. The chain has TRBV6-6 and TRBJ1-6; 7 nucleotides match TRBD1. Losses at the gene ends were 6 bases for V and 5 bases for J; bases not matched to a gene: 7. Looked up from germline, CDR1 is MNHNY and CDR2 is SVGAGI (reference sequence). CDR3 length equals 15 residues. DNA for the CDR3: TGTGCCAGCAGAGGACAGGCGAATAATAATTCACCCCTCCACTTT. This gives the protein CASRGQANNNSPLHF.

On this clonotype: Sequence at one end of the junction differs from germline and may be a read error. CDR3 region: CANSSPGLETQYF. DNA for the CDR3: TGTGCCAACAGCAGCCCGGGACTGGAGACCCAGTACTTC. The chain joins TRBV7-2 to TRBJ2-5; D may be TRBD2 (6 bases). CDR1 SGHTA and CDR2 FQGNSA come from the germline V gene. The CDR3 length is 13 residues.

A note on this clonotype: The conserved final phenylalanine or tryptophan is absent from the CDR3, which likely points to a read error. The DNA is omitted, as the CDR3 cannot be located on it reliably, and the CDR3 follows TCRdb's listing. The CDR3 region is CASRGQGSMTGELFG. The V and J genes are TRBV2 and TRBJ2-2; the D call TRBD1 from the table was never checked on the DNA. The length of the CDR3 is 15 amino acids, counting both ends. Germline V CDR1 and CDR2: SNHLY, FYNNEI.

The table lists this clonotype with a few counts. V and J are TRBV7-6 and TRBJ1-6; D might be TRBD1 (5 bases). Germline V CDR1 and CDR2: SGHVS, FNYEAQ. V was cut by 4 bases and J by 10 bases, with 11 bases left in between. The CDR3 loop spans 13 amino acids. In DNA, the CDR3 is TGTGCCAGCAGCTCGGCGCAGGGCTCACCCCTCCACTTT. Translation: CASSSAQGSPLHF. The full variable domain, with the rest looked up from reference TRBV7-6 and TRBJ1-6, is GAGVSQSPRYKVTKRGQDVALRCDPISGHVSLYWYRQALGQGPEFLTYFNYEAQQDKSGLPNDRFSAERPEGSISTLTIQRTEQRDSAMYRCASSSAQGSPLHFGNGTRLTVT.

The chain uses TRBV30 and TRBJ1-1; D not resolved. Germline V gives CDR1 GTSNPN, CDR2 SVGIG (reference sequence). CDR3 size: 11 residues. Deletions cut 0 bases from V and 12 bases from J, with 11 bases between. The DNA of the CDR3 is TGTGCCTGGAGTGTCAAGCGTGGGTCTTTCTTT. This sequence encodes CAWSVKRGSFF.

Of note for this clonotype: A junction end diverges from the germline sequence, so it may reflect a read error. V is TRBV29-1 and J is TRBJ1-2; maybe TRBD1 (5 bases). The CDR3 extends over 12 amino acids. Germline V gene lookup returns CDR1 SQVTM and CDR2 ANQGSEA. The CDR3 spells CSVSGGNYGYSF. In nucleotides, the CDR3 is TGCAGCGTGTCCGGGGGGAACTACGGCTACTCCTTC.

About this clonotype itself: No conserved phenylalanine or tryptophan is present at the end of the CDR3, so a read error is the likely explanation. The limits of the CDR3 on the DNA are not certain, so only TCRdb's listed CDR3 is given. The V gene is TRBV7-4, the J gene TRBJ2-5; the table's D gene call, TRBD1, was not cross checked with the DNA. Termini included, the CDR3 measures 13 amino acids. Germline CDR1 and CDR2: SGHVT and SQSDAQ. The CDR3 loop is CASSPSNSSSGQG.

This clonotype was observed many times. The rearrangement links TRBV6-5 to TRBJ1-6; D call uncertain. V lost 2 bases and J lost 6, with 11 bases in between. This CDR3 has 15 amino acids. Germline CDR1 MNHEY, CDR2 SVGAGI. CDR3 residues: CASSYGSRINSPLHF. As DNA, the CDR3 is TGTGCCAGCAGTTACGGTAGTCGCATTAATTCACCCCTCCACTTT.

In DNA form, the CDR3 reads TGCAGCGTTGAAGACGCCAGGGAAGGGGTGGAATACGAGCAGTACTTC. Its translation is CSVEDAREGVEYEQYF. The J gene is TRBJ2-7, the V gene TRBV29-1; weak D call: TRBD1 (5 bases). CDR1 SQVTM and CDR2 ANQGSEA come from the germline V gene. CDR3 size: 16 residues. Trimming left V 0 bases short and J 4 bases short, with 19 bases between.

V gene TRBV12-3 or TRBV12-4 combines with J gene TRBJ1-5; D remains unclear. This CDR3 contains 11 residues. Trimming left V 6 bases short and J 11 bases short, with 11 bases between. The CDR3 DNA reads TGTGCCAGCAGGACCGAGCAGACCCAGCATTTT. This translates into CASRTEQTQHF.

The V and J genes are TRBV11-2 and TRBJ1-6; D not resolved. Germline V gene sequence: CDR1 SGHAT, CDR2 FQNNGV. The CDR3 length is 16 residues. Trimming pared 2 bases from V and 8 bases from J, leaving 16 bases between. Here the CDR3 reads CASSLFSATIDSPLHF. The CDR3 bases are TGTGCCAGCAGCTTATTTTCAGCCACGATTGATTCACCCCTCCACTTT.

At least ten counts were recorded for this clonotype. This chain connects TRBV6-5 to TRBJ2-2; 11 bases agree with TRBD2. The CDR3 runs 16 residues. Germline V lookup: CDR1 MNHEY, CDR2 SVGAGI. Trimming cost V 5 bases and J 9 bases; bases outside gene matches: 11. The CDR3 region is CASSKSSGGALRELFF. CDR3 nucleotide sequence: TGTGCCAGCAGTAAGAGTAGCGGGGGGGCCTTAAGGGAGCTGTTTTTT.

Turning to this clonotype: One junction end does not reproduce the germline sequence, and a read error may be involved. The chain carries TRBV2 and TRBJ2-7, with 8 nucleotides matching TRBD2. The CDR3 has 14 amino acids. CDR1 is SNHLY, CDR2 FYNNEI, per germline. DNA for the CDR3: TGTGCCAGCAGTGTAGCCACGGGGGGGGGGGAGCAGGAGTTT. This codes for CASSVATGGGEQEF. Filled out from reference TRBV2 and TRBJ2-7, the complete variable domain reads EPEVTQTPSHQVTQMGQEVILRCVPISNHLYFYWYRQILGQKVEFLVSFYNNEISEKSEIFDDQFSVERPDGSNFTLKIRSTKLEDSAMYFCASSVATGGGEQEFGPGTRLTVT.

The gene calls are TRBV7-2 and TRBJ2-6; D is perhaps TRBD2 (5 bases). Trimming cost V 5 bases and J 18 bases, with 26 bases left between them. The CDR3 consists of 15 residues. Germline CDR1 is SGHTA and CDR2 is FQGNSA. This chain's CDR3 is CASSPGISWSNQPTF. CDR3 sequence (DNA): TGTGCCAGCAGCCCCGGGATTTCATGGAGCAATCAGCCGACTTTC.

The CDR3 bases are TGTGCCAGCAGCTCGACAGGGGGCATTTCCTACGAGCAGTACTTC. Protein product: CASSSTGGISYEQYF. The rearrangement joins TRBV7-3 to TRBJ2-7; 10 bases match TRBD1. Per germline, CDR1 SGHTA and CDR2 FQGTGA. With V trimmed by 4 bases and J by 1 base, 4 bases remained unmatched. This CDR3 region has 15 residues.

Concerning this clonotype itself: An end of the junction differs from the germline gene, which may be a read error. This sequence joins TRBV7-3 and TRBJ1-1, with D tentatively TRBD1 (6 bases). This CDR3 comprises 15 residues. Germline V CDR1 and CDR2: SGHTA, FQGTGA. DNA for the CDR3: TGTGCCAGCAGTTCAGGACAGACACATAACACTGAAGCGTTCTTT. It codes for CASSSGQTHNTEAFF.

A note on this clonotype: One end of the junction varies from germline; a read error may be responsible. V is TRBV5-1 and J is TRBJ2-7, with unresolved D. CDR1 SGHRS and CDR2 YFSETQ come from the germline V gene. The CDR3 contains 11 residues. The CDR3 nucleotides are TGTGCCAGCAGCTCCGTATCCGACCAGTACTTC. This gives the protein CASSSVSDQYF.

The CDR3: CASRTARFGEGYTF. The CDR3 bases are TGTGCCAGCAGAACTGCCCGTTTCGGTGAGGGCTACACCTTC. This chain joins TRBV12-3 or TRBV12-4 and TRBJ1-2; the D is unclear. V shed 6 bases and J shed 8 bases, with 19 bases lying between them. The CDR3 length is 14 residues.

In regard to this clonotype: The conserved closing phenylalanine or tryptophan is absent in this CDR3, likely reflecting a read error. It is unclear where the CDR3 begins or ends on the DNA, so no DNA is shown, and the CDR3 is as TCRdb lists it. V is TRBV2 and J is TRBJ2-1; the table's TRBD1 call for D was not verified on the DNA. The CDR3 region is 16 residues in length, termini included. Germline loops: CDR1 SNHLY, CDR2 FYNNEI. The CDR3 reads CASREYSNQPQHYGDG.

Notes on this clonotype: An end of the junction does not agree with germline; a read error may underlie this. The J gene is TRBJ2-2, the V gene TRBV7-2; D perhaps matches TRBD2 (5 bases). This CDR3 is built from 16 residues. Looked up from germline, CDR1 is SGHTA and CDR2 is FQGNSA. The CDR3 DNA is TGTGCCAGCGGCTTAGTCAGGCCATCGAGCGGCGGGGAGCTGTTTTTT. Translation: CASGLVRPSSGGELFF.

This sequence joins TRBV7-9 and TRBJ1-3; D is possibly TRBD1 (6 bases). V lost 5 bases and J lost 2, with 16 bases in between. Germline CDR1 and CDR2: SEHNR and FQNEAQ (reference sequence). This CDR3 has 16 residues. The CDR3 loop reads CASSRERGTPGNTIYF. As DNA, the CDR3 is TGTGCCAGCAGCAGAGAACGGGGGACACCTGGAAACACCATATATTTT.

V is TRBV2 and J is TRBJ2-7, with D unclear. Looked up from germline, CDR1 is SNHLY and CDR2 is FYNNEI. This CDR3 has 14 amino acids. The CDR3 sequence is CASRADSKEPQQYV. In DNA form, the CDR3 reads TGTGCCAGCAGGGCAGATAGCAAGGAGCCCCAGCAGTATGTC.

The CDR3 here is CASTVQARTSPLHF. CDR3 DNA sequence: TGTGCCAGCACCGTTCAGGCCAGGACTTCACCCCTCCACTTT. The chain has TRBV2 and TRBJ1-6; D gene uncertain. The CDR3 totals 14 residues. Germline assignment: CDR1 SNHLY and CDR2 FYNNEI. V lost 7 bases and J 9 bases, leaving 16 bases between the germline ends. Full variable domain (remainder filled in from reference TRBV2 and TRBJ1-6): EPEVTQTPSHQVTQMGQEVILRCVPISNHLYFYWYRQILGQKVEFLVSFYNNEISEKSEIFDDQFSVERPDGSNFTLKIRSTKLEDSAMYFCASTVQARTSPLHFGNGTRLTVT.

As for this clonotype: Compared with germline, one end of the junction differs, possibly owing to a read error. The chain combines TRBV5-1 with TRBJ2-1; no clear D gene. The CDR3 consists of 15 residues. CDR1 is SGHRS and CDR2 is YFSETQ in the germline V gene. CDR3 sequence reads: CASSLHGLADNEQFF. The CDR3 region has the DNA TGTGCCAGCAGCTTACACGGTTTAGCAGACAATGAGCAGTTCTTC.